This is a list of T cell receptor beta chains from one sample in a study of T-cell reconstitution after alpha-beta-depleted transplantation in children. TCRdb fed the PCR reads into MiXCR, producing one record per CDR3 protein. The table shows 450,000 to 550,000 distinct CDR3 sequences, with roughly an eighth occurring only once. The sample in question was PBMCs, mostly from graft donor cells, obtained 180 days after TCRalphabeta/CD19-depleted stem cell transplant. These receptors were taken from a female patient aged 2-10 years who had a stem cell transplant for aplastic anemia, so the T cells may come from the graft donor. Each CDR3 is given with its conserved first and last residue. Each record gives: V gene, J gene, D gene, clone size, CDR3 protein, CDR3 DNA. The D gene is left open where the match is weak. Expanded clones are given a class, and other clones once, few, many or no size at all.

TRBV7-2	TRBJ1-6	NA	NA	CASSHFHQPLHF	TGTGCCAGCAGCCACTTCCACCAACCCCTCCACTTT
TRBV20-1	TRBJ2-3	TRBD2	NA	CSARRREGPTSADTQYF	TGCAGTGCTAGAAGGCGGGAGGGCCCTACTAGCGCAGATACGCAGTATTTT
TRBV18	TRBJ1-1	NA	few	CASSTGQNTEAFF	TGTGCCAGCTCAACGGGACAGAACACTGAAGCTTTCTTT
TRBV10-3	TRBJ2-2	NA	few	CAIRAPGQLNTGELFF	TGTGCCATCAGAGCTCCGGGACAACTGAACACCGGGGAGCTGTTTTTT
TRBV20-1	TRBJ1-6	TRBD1	NA	CSARGTGSHYNSPLHF	TGCAGTGCTAGGGGGACAGGGAGCCACTATAATTCACCCCTCCACTTT
TRBV7-2	TRBJ2-1	TRBD2	few	CASSLSAGGGPSSYNEQFF	TGTGCCAGCAGCTTATCGGCGGGAGGGGGCCCTAGTTCCTACAATGAGCAGTTCTTC
TRBV6-5	TRBJ2-2	NA	few	CASYGGELFF	TGTGCCAGCTACGGCGGGGAGCTGTTTTTT
TRBV11-2	TRBJ2-2	TRBD2	NA	CASSYSGRPTGELFF	TGTGCCAGCAGCTATAGCGGGAGACCCACCGGGGAGCTGTTTTTT
TRBV27	TRBJ1-5	NA	many	CASGATGIQHF	TGTGCCAGCGGCGCAACCGGGATCCAGCATTTT
TRBV5-1	TRBJ2-3	TRBD1	few	CASSLFPGQGGTDTQYF	TGCGCCAGCAGCTTGTTCCCGGGACAGGGCGGGACAGATACGCAGTATTTT
TRBV12-3/TRBV12-4	TRBJ2-1	NA	NA	CASSLWGGQFF	TGTGCCAGCAGTTTATGGGGGGGCCAGTTCTTC
TRBV19	TRBJ2-1	NA	once	CASSWTVNYNEQFF	TGTGCCAGTAGTTGGACAGTGAACTACAATGAGCAGTTCTTC
TRBV4-3	TRBJ1-5	NA	NA	CASSQEWVGNQPQHF	TGCGCCAGCAGCCAAGAGTGGGTTGGAAATCAGCCCCAGCATTTT
TRBV23-1	TRBJ2-6	NA	NA	CASSPEDGAGANVLTF	TGCGCCAGCAGTCCCGAGGACGGTGCTGGGGCCAACGTCCTGACTTTC
TRBV12-3/TRBV12-4	TRBJ1-5	TRBD1	NA	CACSMGQGLPGVNQPQHF	TGTGCCTGCAGCATGGGACAGGGGCTGCCAGGAGTTAATCAGCCCCAGCATTTT
TRBV29-1	TRBJ1-1	NA	many	CSVVWGGGTEAFF	TGCAGCGTTGTCTGGGGGGGAGGCACTGAAGCTTTCTTT
TRBV6-2/TRBV6-3	TRBJ2-7	TRBD2	few	CASSWRASGRHEQYF	TGTGCCAGCAGTTGGAGGGCTAGCGGGAGACACGAGCAGTACTTC
TRBV20-1	TRBJ2-2	TRBD1	many	CSARGDRETGELFF	TGCAGTGCTAGGGGGGACAGGGAGACCGGGGAGCTGTTTTTT
TRBV7-2	TRBJ1-2	NA	NA	CASSLASDRYYGYTF	TGTGCCAGCAGCTTAGCGTCGGACAGATACTATGGCTACACCTTC
TRBV27	TRBJ2-1	NA	few	CASTSHWKDEQFF	TGTGCCAGCACCTCCCACTGGAAGGATGAGCAGTTCTTC
TRBV20-1	TRBJ2-4	TRBD1	few	CSATDRGKNIQYF	TGCAGTGCTACTGACAGGGGGAAAAACATTCAGTACTTC
TRBV12-3/TRBV12-4	TRBJ2-5	TRBD2	NA	CASTPTGGEGETQYF	TGTGCCAGCACCCCGACGGGGGGGGAGGGGGAGACCCAGTACTTC
TRBV20-1	TRBJ2-7	TRBD2	few	CSADGTSGSWYPLSYEQYF	TGCAGTGCTGACGGGACTAGCGGGAGTTGGTATCCGCTGTCCTACGAGCAGTACTTC
TRBV2	TRBJ2-2	NA	NA	CASGLRAFNTGELFF	TGTGCCAGCGGACTCAGGGCTTTCAACACCGGGGAGCTGTTTTTT
TRBV12-3/TRBV12-4	TRBJ2-7	NA	NA	CASSHGPPGSTYEQYF	TGTGCCAGCAGTCACGGACCCCCAGGGTCGACCTACGAGCAGTACTTC
TRBV29-1	TRBJ2-2	NA	many	CSVETRPRESNTGELFF	TGCAGCGTTGAAACTCGTCCGAGGGAGTCGAACACCGGGGAGCTGTTTTTT
TRBV29-1	TRBJ1-1	TRBD1	NA	CSVDFPDRAPEAFF	TGCAGCGTTGATTTCCCGGACAGGGCCCCTGAAGCTTTCTTT
TRBV6-5	TRBJ2-1	NA	NA	CASSYKWDSYNEQFF	TGTGCCAGCAGTTACAAGTGGGACTCCTACAATGAGCAGTTCTTC
TRBV7-2	TRBJ2-7	NA	NA	CASRLESVYEQYF	TGTGCCAGCAGGTTAGAGTCAGTTTACGAGCAGTACTTC
TRBV7-2	TRBJ2-2	NA	NA	CASSQGSLRGAGELFF	TGTGCCAGCAGCCAAGGGTCCCTCCGCGGCGCCGGGGAGCTGTTTTTT
TRBV10-2	TRBJ2-1	NA	NA	CASSEIEHNEQFF	TGCGCCAGCAGTGAAATAGAACACAATGAGCAGTTCTTC
TRBV3-1	TRBJ2-5	TRBD2	NA	CASSQDGLAGAAGETQYF	TGTGCCAGCAGCCAAGATGGGCTAGCGGGGGCGGCTGGAGAGACCCAGTACTTC
TRBV24-1	TRBJ1-5	NA	many	CATMGDNQPQHF	TGTGCCACCATGGGGGACAATCAGCCCCAGCATTTT
TRBV5-6	TRBJ1-1	NA	NA	CASSFADLGANTEAFF	TGTGCCAGCAGCTTCGCGGACCTAGGAGCGAACACTGAAGCTTTCTTT
TRBV20-1	TRBJ2-3	TRBD2	many	CSALSGSRSTDTQYF	TGCAGTGCTCTTAGCGGGAGCCGAAGCACAGATACGCAGTATTTT
TRBV27	TRBJ2-3	TRBD2	NA	CASSLIPGLAGVGRTDTQYF	TGTGCCAGCAGTTTAATCCCGGGACTAGCGGGAGTCGGAAGAACAGACACGCAGTATTTT
TRBV4-3	TRBJ2-1	NA	few	CASSQDWSGGEQFF	TGCGCCAGCAGCCAAGATTGGTCCGGGGGTGAGCAGTTCTTC
TRBV27	TRBJ2-5	TRBD2	NA	CASGFWEGSHQETQYF	TGTGCCAGCGGGTTTTGGGAGGGCAGCCACCAAGAGACCCAGTACTTC
TRBV27	TRBJ2-5	NA	few	CASSLGTGTAGGETQYF	TGTGCCAGCAGTCTCGGGACAGGGACAGCGGGAGGAGAGACCCAGTACTTC
TRBV10-3	TRBJ2-3	TRBD2	few	CAIRLTSGRTDTQYF	TGTGCCATCAGGCTGACTAGCGGGAGGACAGATACGCAGTATTTT
TRBV15	TRBJ2-1	NA	NA	CATSRDVNGQFF	TGTGCCACCAGCAGAGACGTTAACGGGCAGTTCTTC
TRBV11-3	TRBJ2-7	NA	NA	CASSLGDHSYEQYF	TGTGCCAGCAGCTTGGGGGACCACTCCTACGAGCAGTACTTC
TRBV3-1	TRBJ2-7	NA	NA	CASSPRGGHRDEQYF	TGTGCCAGCAGCCCGAGGGGGGGCCACCGGGACGAGCAGTACTTC
TRBV4-2	TRBJ2-7	TRBD1	NA	CASSQATGTGHSEQYF	TGTGCCAGCAGCCAAGCTACCGGGACAGGGCACTCCGAGCAGTACTTC
TRBV28	TRBJ2-1	TRBD2	NA	CASRLTSGKEQFF	TGTGCCAGCAGGTTGACTAGCGGTAAGGAGCAGTTCTTC
TRBV25-1	TRBJ2-1	NA	few	CASGPPNSGEQFF	TGTGCCAGCGGCCCCCCGAACAGCGGGGAGCAGTTCTTC
TRBV29-1	TRBJ2-7	TRBD1	NA	CSVAEPGQGDEQYF	TGCAGCGTCGCGGAGCCGGGACAGGGTGACGAGCAGTACTTC
TRBV10-3	TRBJ2-3	TRBD2	NA	CAISDLAGGGDTQYF	TGTGCCATCAGTGATTTAGCGGGAGGGGGAGATACGCAGTATTTT
TRBV5-1	TRBJ1-2	NA	many	CASSRGENYGYTF	TGCGCCAGCAGTCGCGGGGAGAACTATGGCTACACCTTC
TRBV7-2	TRBJ1-4	TRBD1	few	CASSPTGRGNEKLFF	TGTGCCAGCAGCCCGACAGGGAGGGGGAATGAAAAACTGTTTTTT
TRBV6-5	TRBJ2-2	TRBD2	many	CASSPGLAGGPKAGELFF	TGTGCCAGCAGCCCGGGACTAGCGGGAGGGCCAAAAGCCGGGGAGCTGTTTTTT
TRBV5-1	TRBJ1-2	TRBD1	NA	CASSLAQTGDGYGYTF	TGCGCCAGCAGCCTAGCACAGACAGGGGACGGCTATGGCTACACCTTC
TRBV5-1	TRBJ1-6	NA	few	CASSFFRENSPLHF	TGCGCCAGCAGCTTTTTCCGGGAGAATTCACCCCTCCACTTT
TRBV6-2/TRBV6-3	TRBJ2-4	TRBD2	NA	CASSGAGGVKNIQYF	TGTGCCAGCAGCGGAGCGGGAGGCGTCAAAAACATTCAGTACTTC